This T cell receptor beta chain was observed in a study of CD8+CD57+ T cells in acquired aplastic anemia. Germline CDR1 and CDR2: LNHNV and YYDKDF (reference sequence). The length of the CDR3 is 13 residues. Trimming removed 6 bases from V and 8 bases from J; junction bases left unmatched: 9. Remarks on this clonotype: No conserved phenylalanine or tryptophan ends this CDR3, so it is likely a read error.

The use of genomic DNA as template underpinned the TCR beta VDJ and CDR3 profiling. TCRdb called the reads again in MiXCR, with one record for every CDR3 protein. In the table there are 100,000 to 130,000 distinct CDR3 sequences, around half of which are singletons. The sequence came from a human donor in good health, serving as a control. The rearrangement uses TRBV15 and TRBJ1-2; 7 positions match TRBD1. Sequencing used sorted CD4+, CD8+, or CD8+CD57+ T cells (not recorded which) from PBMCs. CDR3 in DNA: TGTGCCACCAGAGGGGAGACAGGGCAGGGCTACACCTCC. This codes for CATRGETGQGYTS.